The 24 T cell receptor beta chains below all came from one sample that was sequenced in a study of T cells in Graves' hyperthyroidism and ophthalmopathy. RNA transcripts yielded amplified TCR beta CDR3 regions. The TCR CDR3 was amplified in a first-round RT-PCR using the HTBI primer set. TCRdb re-called the multiplex PCR reads with MiXCR, one entry per CDR3 protein. The sample includes a few hundred thousand distinct CDR3 sequences, about 14% seen only once; the top ten take less than 20%. Sequencing was done on a sample of blood. The source of these receptors is a woman aged 25 to 39 with Graves' ophthalmopathy.

This clonotype was detected ten times or more. V is TRBV12-3 or TRBV12-4 and J is TRBJ1-5; tentatively, D is TRBD1 (6 bases). V lost 6 bases to trimming and J lost 6 bases, with 12 bases between them. The CDR3 covers 13 residues. DNA of the CDR3: TGTGCCAGCAGCCCAGGGGATCGTCAGCCCCAGCATTTT. Translated: CASSPGDRQPQHF.

This clonotype has ten or more counts. The chain uses TRBV4-1 and TRBJ1-4, with D possibly being TRBD1 (6 bases). The germline V gene encodes CDR1 MGHRA and CDR2 YSYEKL. This CDR3 comprises 14 residues. V gave up 2 bases and J gave up 7 bases, with 11 bases separating them. CDR3 in DNA: TGCGCCAGCAGCCAACTCAGGGGAGGTGAAAAACTGTTTTTT. This encodes CASSQLRGGEKLFF.

The sample holds many counts of this clonotype. The chain uses TRBV9 and TRBJ2-7; D is undetermined. Germline CDR1 reads SGDLS; CDR2 reads YYNGEE. The CDR3 loop spans 19 amino acids. V was cut by 6 bases and J by 0 bases, with 28 bases left in between. The CDR3 nucleotides are TGTGCCAGCATACCCCCTGTCACCTGGAGTAGTTCCCGCTCCTACGAGCAGTACTTC. It codes for CASIPPVTWSSSRSYEQYF.

This clonotype was counted many times. The chain joins TRBV30 to TRBJ2-7, with D perhaps matching TRBD1 or TRBD2 (7 bases each). V was shortened by 6 bases and J by 1 base, with 16 bases between the two germline ends. Germline CDR1 and CDR2: GTSNPN and SVGIG (reference sequence). This CDR3 is 14 amino acids long. This chain's CDR3 is CACPTGEGSYEQYF. The DNA of the CDR3 is TGTGCCTGCCCTACAGGGGAGGGATCCTACGAGCAGTACTTC.

This clonotype was found many times. The J gene is TRBJ1-2, the V gene TRBV18; D is undetermined. CDR1 is KGHSH, CDR2 LQKENI, per germline. The CDR3 sequence is 14 residues long. The ends were cut back, 1 base at V and 2 bases at J, with 8 bases in the middle. CDR3 in amino acids: CASSPLPENYGYTF. The CDR3 coding sequence is TGTGCCAGCTCACCACTTCCGGAGAACTATGGCTACACCTTC.

This clonotype occurred a few times. This may be a read error: a much more frequent sequence differs by one nucleotide. The chain employs TRBV2 and TRBJ2-2; maybe TRBD1 (5 bases). There are 15 residues in the CDR3. The germline gives CDR1 SNHLY, CDR2 FYNNEI. Trimming left V 4 bases short and J 3 bases short, with 12 bases between. The CDR3 loop reads CASSVLRADTGELFF. The DNA for the CDR3 is TGTGCCAGCAGTGTCCTCAGGGCGGACACCGGGGAGCTGTTTTTT. Based on the CDR3 plus reference TRBV2 and TRBJ2-2, the full variable domain is EPEVTQTPSHQVTQMGQEVILRCVPISNHLYFYWYRQILGQKVEFLVSFYNNEISEKSEIFDDQFSVERPDGSNFTLKIRSTKLEDSAMYFCASSVLRADTGELFFGEGSRLTVL.

This clonotype was counted many times. The V call is TRBV7-2, the J call TRBJ2-5; 10 nucleotides line up with TRBD1. There are 15 residues in the CDR3. CDR1 SGHTA and CDR2 FQGNSA come from the germline V gene. V was pared by 3 bases and J by 5 bases, with 6 bases of the junction left unmatched. The CDR3 sequence is CASSFDPGQGETQYF. Here the CDR3 DNA reads TGTGCCAGCAGCTTTGACCCGGGACAGGGGGAGACCCAGTACTTC. Full variable domain (remainder filled in from reference TRBV7-2 and TRBJ2-5): GAGVSQSPSNKVTEKGKDVELRCDPISGHTALYWYRQSLGQGLEFLIYFQGNSAPDKSGLPSDRFSAERTGGSVSTLTIQRTQQEDSAVYLCASSFDPGQGETQYFGPGTRLLVL.

This clonotype was observed a few times. The chain combines TRBV6-9 with TRBJ2-1; D is unresolved. CDR3 length: 13 amino acids. Germline values: CDR1 MNHGY, CDR2 SVAAGI. V was shortened by 0 bases and J by 7 bases, with 7 bases between the two germline ends. The CDR3 DNA follows: TGTGCCAGCAGTTATTCGTGCGGAAATGAGCAGTTCTTC. This gives the protein CASSYSCGNEQFF.

This clonotype was counted between two and nine times. V and J are TRBV29-1 and TRBJ1-3; 8 nucleotides line up with TRBD1. The V gene end was trimmed by 5 bases and the J gene end by 0 bases; junction bases not matched to a gene: 6. Germline V gene data show CDR1 as SQVTM and CDR2 as ANQGSEA. This CDR3 has 15 amino acids. This CDR3 reads CSVSLGQGSGNTIYF. The DNA of the CDR3 is TGCAGCGTTTCACTTGGACAGGGCTCTGGAAACACCATATATTTT.

This clonotype came up many times. The chain joins TRBV13 to TRBJ2-4; possibly TRBD1 or TRBD2 for D (6 bases each). CDR1 is PRHDT, CDR2 FYEKMQ, per germline (reference sequence). This CDR3 contains 16 residues. Trimming left V 5 bases short and J 4 bases short, with 18 bases between. Here the CDR3 DNA reads TGTGCCAGCAGCACCCCCGGGGGCGTTGGTAAAAACATTCAGTACTTC. This gives the protein CASSTPGGVGKNIQYF.

At least ten counts were recorded for this clonotype. The V call is TRBV7-9, the J call TRBJ1-5; D is ambiguous. CDR1 and CDR2 from the germline V gene are SEHNR and FQNEAQ (reference sequence). CDR3 length: 14 residues. Trimming stripped 1 base from V and 3 bases from J, with 7 bases between. The CDR3 DNA sequence: TGTGCCAGCAGCTTAGAACAGCCCAATCAGCCCCAGCATTTT. The encoded protein is CASSLEQPNQPQHF.

This clonotype showed up many times. The rearrangement links TRBV3-1 to TRBJ1-1; D might be TRBD1 (6 bases). V lost 0 bases and J lost 3, with 14 bases in between. The CDR3 contains 16 residues. Looked up from germline, CDR1 is LGHDT and CDR2 is YNNKEL (reference sequence). As DNA, the CDR3 is TGTGCCAGCAGCCAAGAATTAGGGACAATATACACTGAAGCTTTCTTT. Encoded protein: CASSQELGTIYTEAFF. The complete variable domain, with remaining parts taken from reference TRBV3-1 and TRBJ1-1, reads DTAVSQTPKYLVTQMGNDKSIKCEQNLGHDTMYWYKQDSKKFLKIMFSYNNKELIINETVPNRFSPKSPDKAHLNLHINSLELGDSAVYFCASSQELGTIYTEAFFGQGTRLTVV.

The sample holds many counts of this clonotype. V usage is TRBV24-1 and J usage is TRBJ2-2; D gene ambiguous. The CDR3 sequence is 14 residues long. V dropped 7 bases and J dropped 5 bases, with 13 bases sitting between them. Germline V gene data show CDR1 as KGHDR and CDR2 as SFDVKD. Written as DNA, the CDR3 is TGTGCCACCAGACCTAATGTCGGGACCGGGGAGCTGTTTTTT. Translating it yields CATRPNVGTGELFF.

This clonotype was counted only a few times. The V call is TRBV27, the J call TRBJ2-7; D is unclear. V lost 8 bases and J lost 12, with 8 bases in between. Per the germline V gene, CDR1 is MNHEY and CDR2 is SMNVEV (reference sequence). CDR3 length equals 8 residues. The CDR3 DNA reads TGTGCCAGCGGCGAGAGGTACTTC. This sequence encodes CASGERYF.

V is TRBV9 and J is TRBJ1-6, with D perhaps TRBD1 (6 bases). V was pared by 3 bases and J by 12 bases, with 16 bases between. Germline CDR1 is SGDLS and CDR2 is YYNGEE. The CDR3 loop spans 14 amino acids. As DNA, the CDR3 is TGTGCCAGCAGCGGTACGGGACAAGGTTTACCCCTCCACTTT. Translated: CASSGTGQGLPLHF.

This clonotype was observed at least ten times. This chain connects TRBV7-2 to TRBJ2-5; D call uncertain. V was shortened by 1 base and J by 2 bases, with 5 bases between the two germline ends. This CDR3 is built from 13 residues. Germline V lookup: CDR1 SGHTA, CDR2 FQGNSA. The CDR3 is CASSLEPQETQYF. CDR3 DNA: TGTGCCAGCAGCTTAGAGCCGCAAGAGACCCAGTACTTC.

This clonotype appeared many times. The chain has TRBV12-3 or TRBV12-4 and TRBJ2-3; no reliable D call. V dropped 5 bases and J dropped 2 bases, with 8 bases sitting between them. The CDR3 consists of 13 residues. The CDR3 coding sequence is TGTGCCAGCAGTCCCTACTACACAGATACGCAGTATTTT. As protein: CASSPYYTDTQYF.

The genes are TRBV6-4 and TRBJ2-7; 7 nucleotides match TRBD1. Germline values: CDR1 MRHNA, CDR2 SNTAGT. The CDR3 spans 13 residues. Trimming took 7 bases from V and 3 from J; bases not matched to a gene: 6. CDR3 nucleotide sequence: TGTGCCAGCATTGGACAGGCCCACTACGAGCAGTACTTC. It codes for CASIGQAHYEQYF.

This chain links TRBV15 with TRBJ2-7, with D maybe TRBD1 (7 bases). CDR3 length: 12 amino acids. The V gene's germline CDR1 is LNHNV and CDR2 YYDKDF (reference sequence). Trimming cost V 1 base and J 7 bases, with 8 bases left between them. Here the CDR3 reads CATSRAGGEQYF. The CDR3 nucleotides read TGTGCCACCAGCAGAGCAGGGGGGGAGCAGTACTTC.

This clonotype was detected many times. V is TRBV11-3 and J is TRBJ2-1; no definite D call. Germline V lookup: CDR1 SGHNT, CDR2 YENEEA. The CDR3 is 13 residues long. V was pared by 2 bases and J by 5 bases, with 7 bases between. As DNA, the CDR3 is TGTGCCAGCAGCTTACGACGGAACAATGAGCAGTTCTTC. It encodes CASSLRRNNEQFF.

This clonotype was seen a handful of times. The gene calls are TRBV9 and TRBJ2-5; D is undetermined. The CDR3 has 18 amino acids. Germline V gives CDR1 SGDLS, CDR2 YYNGEE. Between the trimmed V and J ends, which lost 0 bases and 2 bases, there was a span of 20 bases. CDR3 sequence: CASSVGPELPDQQETQYF. CDR3 DNA sequence: TGTGCCAGCAGCGTAGGACCTGAACTCCCGGACCAACAAGAGACCCAGTACTTC.

This clonotype was seen a few times. The V gene is TRBV6-5, the J gene TRBJ2-7; maybe TRBD1 (6 bases). With 0 bases removed from V and 2 bases from J, the gap between germline ends came to 11 bases. Germline V CDR1 and CDR2: MNHEY, SVGAGI. The CDR3 runs 15 residues. CDR3 sequence reads: CASSYSTGGPYEQYF. CDR3 coding DNA: TGTGCCAGCAGTTACTCGACAGGAGGTCCCTACGAGCAGTACTTC.

The sample holds many counts of this clonotype. The chain joins TRBV3-1 to TRBJ2-7; 9 bases agree with TRBD2. The J segment lost 7 bases and the V segment lost 0 bases, leaving 13 bases of the junction unmatched. Germline assignment: CDR1 LGHDT and CDR2 YNNKEL (reference sequence). CDR3 length: 17 residues. The CDR3 spells CASSQDRRLAGLDEQYF. Written as DNA, the CDR3 is TGTGCCAGCAGCCAAGATCGTCGCCTAGCGGGGTTGGATGAGCAGTACTTC.

This clonotype was recorded many times. The V gene is TRBV20-1, the J gene TRBJ2-5; 11 bases fit TRBD2. CDR3 length: 16 amino acids. The V gene's germline CDR1 is DFQATT and CDR2 SNEGSKA (reference sequence). Losses at the gene ends were 3 bases for V and 5 bases for J; bases not matched to a gene: 11. CDR3 protein: CSARTSGAAPRETQYF. CDR3 coding DNA: TGCAGTGCTAGGACTAGCGGGGCTGCCCCGAGGGAGACCCAGTACTTC.